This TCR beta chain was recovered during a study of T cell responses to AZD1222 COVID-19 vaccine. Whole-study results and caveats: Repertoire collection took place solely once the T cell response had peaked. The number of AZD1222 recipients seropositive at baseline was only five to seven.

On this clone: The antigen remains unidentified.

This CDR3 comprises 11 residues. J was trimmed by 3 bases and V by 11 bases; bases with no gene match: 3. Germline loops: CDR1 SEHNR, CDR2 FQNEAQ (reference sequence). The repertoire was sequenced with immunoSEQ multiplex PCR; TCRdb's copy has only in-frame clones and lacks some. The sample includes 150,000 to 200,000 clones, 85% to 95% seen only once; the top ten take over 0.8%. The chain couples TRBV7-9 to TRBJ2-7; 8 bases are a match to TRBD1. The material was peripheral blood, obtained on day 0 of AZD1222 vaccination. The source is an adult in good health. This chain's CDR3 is CAGGQGYEQYF. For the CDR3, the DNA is TGTGCCGGAGGACAGGGCTACGAGCAGTACTTC.